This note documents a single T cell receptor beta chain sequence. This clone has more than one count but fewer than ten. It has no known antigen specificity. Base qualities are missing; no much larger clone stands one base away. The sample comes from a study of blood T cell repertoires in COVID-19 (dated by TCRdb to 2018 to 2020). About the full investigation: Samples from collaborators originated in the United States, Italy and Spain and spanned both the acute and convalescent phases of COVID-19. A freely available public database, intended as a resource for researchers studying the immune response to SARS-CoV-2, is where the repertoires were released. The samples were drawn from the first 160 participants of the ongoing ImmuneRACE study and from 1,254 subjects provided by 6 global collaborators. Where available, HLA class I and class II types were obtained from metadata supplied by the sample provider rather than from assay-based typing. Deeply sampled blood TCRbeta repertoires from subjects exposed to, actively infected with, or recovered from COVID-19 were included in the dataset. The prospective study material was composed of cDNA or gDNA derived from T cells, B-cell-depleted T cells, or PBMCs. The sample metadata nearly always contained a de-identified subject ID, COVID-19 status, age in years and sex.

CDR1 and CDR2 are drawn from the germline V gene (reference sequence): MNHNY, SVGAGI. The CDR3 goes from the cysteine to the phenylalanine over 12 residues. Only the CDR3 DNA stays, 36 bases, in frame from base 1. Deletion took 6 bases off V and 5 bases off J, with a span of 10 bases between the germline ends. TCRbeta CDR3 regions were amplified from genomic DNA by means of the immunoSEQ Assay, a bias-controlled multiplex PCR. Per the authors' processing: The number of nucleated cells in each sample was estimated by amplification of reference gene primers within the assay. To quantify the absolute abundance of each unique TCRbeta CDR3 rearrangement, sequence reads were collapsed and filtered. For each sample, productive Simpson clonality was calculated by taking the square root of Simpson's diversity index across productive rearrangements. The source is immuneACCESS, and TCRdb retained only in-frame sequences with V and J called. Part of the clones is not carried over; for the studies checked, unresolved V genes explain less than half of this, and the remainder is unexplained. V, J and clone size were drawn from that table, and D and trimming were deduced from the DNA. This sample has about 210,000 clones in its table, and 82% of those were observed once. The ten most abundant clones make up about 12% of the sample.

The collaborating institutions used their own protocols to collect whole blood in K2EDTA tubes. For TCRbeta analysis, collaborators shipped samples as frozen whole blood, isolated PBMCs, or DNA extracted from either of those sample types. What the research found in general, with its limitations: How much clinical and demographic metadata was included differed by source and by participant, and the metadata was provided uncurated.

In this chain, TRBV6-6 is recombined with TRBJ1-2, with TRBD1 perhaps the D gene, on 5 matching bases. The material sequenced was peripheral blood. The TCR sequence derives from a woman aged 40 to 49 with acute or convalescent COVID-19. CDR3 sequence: CASSMTEYGYTF. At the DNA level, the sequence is TGTGCCAGCAGCATGACAGAGTATGGCTACACCTTC.